The 24 T cell receptor beta chains below all came from one sample that was sequenced in a study of technical replicates of blood from a handful of donors. Produced via immunoSEQ multiplex PCR; TCRdb's table is partial and in-frame only. The sample holds around 100,000 clones; 85% to 95% are singletons and the top ten take about 0.35%. Material: T cells isolated from PBMCs. The receptors originated from a human donor in good health.

V is TRBV25-1 and J is TRBJ2-7; TRBD2 might be the D (6 bases). The germline gives CDR1 MGHDK, CDR2 SYGVNS. The CDR3 length is 17 residues. Trimming took off 2 bases at V and 4 bases at J, with 21 bases between the two ends. CDR3 loop: CASSEQSGPYEHYEQYF. The CDR3 DNA sequence: TGTGCCAGCAGTGAACAAAGCGGGCCATACGAACATTACGAGCAGTACTTC.

This chain links TRBV6-6 with TRBJ1-6; D is ambiguous. The CDR3 sequence is 13 residues long. Trimming cost V 8 bases and J 7 bases, with 12 bases left between them. Looked up from germline, CDR1 is MNHNY and CDR2 is SVGAGI (reference sequence). The CDR3: CASWERVNSPLHF. In DNA form, the CDR3 reads TGTGCCAGCTGGGAGAGGGTCAATTCACCCCTCCACTTT.

The chain joins TRBV28 to TRBJ2-1, with TRBD2 identical over 9 bases. Per the germline V gene, CDR1 is MDHEN and CDR2 is SYDVKM. The CDR3 contains 15 residues. V trimming: 2 bases; J trimming: 7 bases; junction bases outside the gene matches: 6. CDR3 nucleotide sequence: TGTGCCAGCAGTTTACAGACTAGCGGACTTAATGAGCAGTTCTTC. Translated, it gives CASSLQTSGLNEQFF.

The chain recombines TRBV14 with TRBJ2-1; D not certain. This CDR3 is 15 amino acids long. Germline V gene lookup returns CDR1 SGHDN and CDR2 FVKESK. Trimming stripped 0 bases from V and 4 bases from J, with 10 bases between. The DNA of the CDR3 is TGTGCCAGCAGCCAAGAGCGGCTTACTTACAATGAGCAGTTCTTC. Translated, it gives CASSQERLTYNEQFF.

This chain uses TRBV29-1 with TRBJ1-3, with 7 nucleotides matching TRBD1. V lost 6 bases to trimming and J lost 0 bases; unmatched junction nucleotides: 2. This CDR3 is built from 13 residues. CDR1 is SQVTM, CDR2 ANQGSEA, per germline. The chain's CDR3 is CSVTGNSGNTIYF. CDR3 in DNA: TGCAGCGTGACAGGGAACTCTGGAAACACCATATATTTT.

In its sample, this clone was seen a few times. The rearrangement uses TRBV6-1 and TRBJ2-3; D ambiguous. CDR1 and CDR2 (germline): MNHNS, SASEGT. Between the trimmed V and J ends, which lost 2 bases and 2 bases, there was a span of 5 bases. The CDR3 is 13 residues long. The CDR3 nucleotides read TGTGCCAGCAGTGAATACTACACAGATACGCAGTATTTT. Protein: CASSEYYTDTQYF.

Only one count was recorded for this clone. The chain recombines TRBV5-1 with TRBJ2-5; 12 bases agree with TRBD2. J was trimmed by 3 bases and V by 4 bases; bases with no gene match: 10. Germline values: CDR1 SGHRS, CDR2 YFSETQ. The CDR3 contains 17 residues. The CDR3 loop reads CASSAGTSGWNKETQYF. In nucleotides, the CDR3 is TGCGCCAGCAGCGCCGGGACTAGCGGGTGGAATAAAGAGACCCAGTACTTC.

The chain couples TRBV5-1 to TRBJ2-2; D is ambiguous. This CDR3 has 15 amino acids. The V gene lost 4 bases and the J gene lost 2 bases, with 12 bases spanning the gap. In germline, CDR1 is SGHRS, CDR2 YFSETQ. The CDR3 region has the DNA TGCGCCAGCAGCGAGCTTGATAGCAACACCGGGGAGCTGTTTTTT. Protein sequence: CASSELDSNTGELFF.

The chain uses TRBV6-5 and TRBJ1-5; 7 nucleotides line up with TRBD1. This CDR3 is 14 amino acids long. Germline V CDR1 and CDR2: MNHEY, SVGAGI. J was trimmed by 0 bases and V by 9 bases; bases with no gene match: 5. For the CDR3, the DNA is TGTGCCAGTTCGAGACAGGGTAGCAATCAGCCCCAGCATTTT. Translation: CASSRQGSNQPQHF.

The chain combines TRBV27 with TRBJ2-3; 8 bases are a match to TRBD2. The V and J ends lost 5 bases and 2 bases, in that order; junction bases with no gene match: 9. The CDR3 is made up of 16 amino acids. Germline loops: CDR1 MNHEY, CDR2 SMNVEV (reference sequence). Here the CDR3 DNA reads TGTGCCAGCAGTACCGGACTAGCTAGATACACAGATACGCAGTATTTT. Residues: CASSTGLARYTDTQYF.

This clone is classed as medium-sized. The chain uses TRBV29-1 and TRBJ1-2, with 9 bases lining up with TRBD1. CDR1 is SQVTM, CDR2 ANQGSEA, per germline. Unmatched junction bases numbered 2, after V lost 5 bases and J lost 4 bases. The CDR3 contains 12 residues. This CDR3 is CSVSDRGYGYTF. CDR3 in DNA: TGCAGCGTTTCGGACAGGGGCTATGGCTACACCTTC.

This chain links TRBV6-5 with TRBJ1-2; TRBD1 is a possible D gene (6 bases). In germline, CDR1 is MNHEY, CDR2 SVGAGI. V was shortened by 4 bases and J by 4 bases, with 13 bases between the two germline ends. The CDR3 loop spans 14 amino acids. Here the CDR3 DNA reads TGTGCCAGCAGTTCCGACAGGAGCTTCTATGGCTACACCTTC. It is translated as CASSSDRSFYGYTF.

The V call is TRBV5-1, the J call TRBJ1-1; D is possibly TRBD1 (6 bases). CDR3 size: 17 residues. In germline, CDR1 is SGHRS, CDR2 YFSETQ. With 3 bases removed from V and 3 bases from J, the gap between germline ends came to 21 bases. The CDR3 region has the DNA TGCGCCAGCAGCTGGGGGGGCGAATTGGGACTGGACACTGAAGCTTTCTTT. Protein: CASSWGGELGLDTEAFF. Combining the CDR3 with reference TRBV5-1 and TRBJ1-1 gives the whole variable domain KAGVTQTPRYLIKTRGQQVTLSCSPISGHRSVSWYQQTPGQGLQFLFEYFSETQRNKGNFPGRFSGRQFSNSRSEMNVSTLELGDSALYLCASSWGGELGLDTEAFFGQGTRLTVV.

A single count supports this clone. The J gene is TRBJ2-3, the V gene TRBV29-1, with D possibly being TRBD1 (5 bases). In germline, CDR1 is SQVTM, CDR2 ANQGSEA. The CDR3 contains 14 residues. V dropped 3 bases and J dropped 1 base, with 11 bases sitting between them. Written as DNA, the CDR3 is TGCAGCGTTGATTCAGGGTTGGGCACAGATACGCAGTATTTT. Its translation is CSVDSGLGTDTQYF.

The chain has TRBV15 and TRBJ1-4; 7 bases map to TRBD1. V trimming: 7 bases; J trimming: 5 bases; junction bases outside the gene matches: 10. Germline loops: CDR1 LNHNV, CDR2 YYDKDF (reference sequence). The CDR3 extends over 15 amino acids. The CDR3 spells CATKQGTAVNEKLFF. Written as DNA, the CDR3 is TGTGCCACCAAACAGGGGACAGCCGTCAATGAAAAACTGTTTTTT.

This chain joins TRBV19 and TRBJ2-6, with unresolved D. Trimming removed 1 base at V and 0 bases at J, with 4 bases between. Germline V gene data show CDR1 as LNHDA and CDR2 as SQIVND (reference sequence). The CDR3 is 15 amino acids. The CDR3 is CASSIGVSGANVLTF. In nucleotides, the CDR3 is TGTGCCAGTAGTATAGGCGTCTCTGGGGCCAACGTCCTGACTTTC. Looking up the rest from reference TRBV19 and TRBJ2-6 gives the full variable domain: DGGITQSPKYLFRKEGQNVTLSCEQNLNHDAMYWYRQDPGQGLRLIYYSQIVNDFQKGDIAEGYSVSREKKESFPLTVTSAQKNPTAFYLCASSIGVSGANVLTFGAGSRLTVL.

The rearrangement joins TRBV6-5 to TRBJ2-2; TRBD2 is a possible D gene (5 bases). V dropped 8 bases and J dropped 5 bases, with 15 bases sitting between them. The CDR3 loop spans 14 amino acids. Germline V gene data show CDR1 as MNHEY and CDR2 as SVGAGI. The CDR3 protein is CASSYGVGTGELFF. The CDR3 DNA is TGTGCCAGCTCATACGGGGTGGGAACCGGGGAGCTGTTTTTT.

The chain uses TRBV9 and TRBJ2-1; 7 bases fit TRBD2. The germline V gene encodes CDR1 SGDLS and CDR2 YYNGEE. Trimming took 3 bases from V and 4 from J; bases not matched to a gene: 10. CDR3 size: 16 residues. CDR3 in amino acids: CASSASGTVVYNEQFF. Here the CDR3 DNA reads TGTGCCAGCAGCGCGAGCGGGACGGTGGTTTACAATGAGCAGTTCTTC.

This rearrangement joins TRBV15 to TRBJ2-7; D ambiguous. The CDR3 has 15 amino acids. Deletions cut 0 bases from V and 0 bases from J, with 9 bases between. Germline-derived CDR1 and CDR2 are LNHNV and YYDKDF (reference sequence). CDR3 residues: CATSRDRYSSYEQYF. In DNA, the CDR3 is TGTGCCACCAGCAGAGATCGCTACAGCTCCTACGAGCAGTACTTC.

As concerns this clone: Other DNA sequences within the sample encode an identical CDR3. J is TRBJ1-1 and V is TRBV7-3; no definite D call. The V end lost 2 bases, the J end lost 1 base, and 5 bases lay between the germline ends. This CDR3 contains 13 residues. Germline V gene sequence: CDR1 SGHTA, CDR2 FQGTGA. CDR3 residues: CASSLERNTEAFF. The CDR3 bases are TGTGCCAGCAGCTTAGAGAGGAACACTGAAGCTTTCTTT.

The chain links TRBV19 to TRBJ2-2; 9 bases line up with TRBD2. The CDR3 covers 16 residues. CDR1 and CDR2 (germline): LNHDA, SQIVND (reference sequence). Trimming at V came to 4 bases and at J to 3 bases, leaving 6 bases not matched to a gene. CDR3 coding DNA: TGTGCCAGTAGTAATTCCGGACTAGCGTACACCGGGGAGCTGTTTTTT. Translating gives CASSNSGLAYTGELFF.

This clone was recorded once. V and J are TRBV5-6 and TRBJ2-2; tentative D call: TRBD2 (5 bases). V lost 4 bases and J lost 4, with 11 bases in between. The CDR3 sequence is 14 residues long. Germline CDR1 reads SGHDT; CDR2 reads YYEEEE. CDR3 loop: CASSLRTGTGELFF. In nucleotides, the CDR3 is TGTGCCAGCAGCCTGCGGACTGGCACCGGGGAGCTGTTTTTT.

The chain combines TRBV7-2 with TRBJ2-2; 7 nucleotides line up with TRBD2. This CDR3 spans 16 amino acids. Germline CDR1 is SGHTA and CDR2 is FQGNSA. V lost 5 bases and J lost 3; bases outside the gene matches: 9. The CDR3 region is CASSLRQTSYTGELFF. In DNA form, the CDR3 reads TGTGCCAGCAGCCTGAGACAGACTAGCTACACCGGGGAGCTGTTTTTT.

The chain links TRBV4-2 to TRBJ1-3, with D hard to call. Trimming shortened V by 1 base and J by 0 bases, and 10 bases separated the two germline ends. Looked up from germline, CDR1 is LGHNA and CDR2 is YNFKEQ. The CDR3 consists of 16 residues. CDR3 loop: CASSQVIRGSGNTIYF. DNA of the CDR3: TGTGCCAGCAGCCAAGTTATCCGGGGCTCTGGAAACACCATATATTTT.